This T cell receptor (beta chain) appears in the sequencing data of a study of shared clonotypes between healthy human individuals. Germline V gene data show CDR1 as MDHEN and CDR2 as SYDVKM. The ends were cut back, 9 bases at V and 5 bases at J, with 13 bases in the middle. The CDR3 consists of 13 residues. Using immunoSEQ multiplex PCR, the repertoire was profiled, and TCRdb retains in-frame clones only, with some absent. The table shows about 610,000 clones, with about 96% occurring only once. With respect to this clone: The sample has other DNA sequences that encode this CDR3 too.

The gene calls are TRBV28 and TRBJ1-4, with a tentative D call TRBD1 (6 bases). The TCR comes from a woman between 25 and 40 years old in good health. The sequencing sample was made of naive CD4+ T cells sorted from blood. Specified subset: CD45RA+ positively selected. The CDR3 coding sequence is TGTGCCAGTAGAGGGGGACTAAATGAAAAACTGTTTTTT. Amino acid sequence: CASRGGLNEKLFF.